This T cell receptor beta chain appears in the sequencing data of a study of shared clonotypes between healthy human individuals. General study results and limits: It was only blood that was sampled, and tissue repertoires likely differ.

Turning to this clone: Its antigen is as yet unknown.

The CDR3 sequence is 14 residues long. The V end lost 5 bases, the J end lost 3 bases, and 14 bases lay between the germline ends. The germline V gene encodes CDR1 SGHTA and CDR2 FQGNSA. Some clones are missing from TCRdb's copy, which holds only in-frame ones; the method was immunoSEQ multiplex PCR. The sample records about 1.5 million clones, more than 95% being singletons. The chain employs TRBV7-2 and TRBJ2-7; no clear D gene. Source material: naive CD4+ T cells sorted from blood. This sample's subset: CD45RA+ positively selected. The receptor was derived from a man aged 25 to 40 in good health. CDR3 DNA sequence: TGTGCCAGCAGCCCTACCGGGCCTCACTACGAGCAGTACTTC. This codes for CASSPTGPHYEQYF.